The 5 T cell receptor beta chains below all came from one sample that was sequenced in a study of T cells in tumors after PD-1 blockade (dated by TCRdb to between 2018 and 2021). The label giving this sample's time point can be read as: after anti-PD-1 therapy. Libraries were built with the immunoSEQ multiplex PCR assay. TCRdb mirrors the immuneACCESS table, restricted to in-frame sequences. Some clones are absent from its copies; in checked studies, under half trace to an unresolved V gene, and the reason for the others is unknown. Here the sample has under 75,000 clones; 74% occur a single time. The top ten hold approximately 4.8% of the sample. Sequencing was performed on PBMCs, taken after anti-PD-1 treatment. The receptors derive from a human donor with basal cell carcinoma.

CDR3 region: CASESVSGASYNEQFF. As DNA, the CDR3 is TGCGCCAGTGAAAGTGTTAGCGGGGCTTCCTACAATGAGCAGTTCTTC. The V call is TRBV10-2, the J call TRBJ2-1; TRBD2 matches 8 bases. Per the germline V gene, CDR1 is WSHSY and CDR2 is SAAADI. The J segment lost 1 base and the V segment lost 9 bases, leaving 11 bases of the junction unmatched. The CDR3 sequence is 16 residues long.

The V gene is TRBV7-8, the J gene TRBJ2-6; 7 positions match TRBD1. CDR1 is SGHVS, CDR2 FQNEAQ, per germline. CDR3 length: 18 amino acids. Trimming took 2 bases from V and 0 from J; bases not matched to a gene: 7. The CDR3 DNA is TGTGCCAGCAGCTTACGGGCAGGGGGTATCTCTGGGGCCAACGTCCTGACTTTC. It encodes CASSLRAGGISGANVLTF.

The J gene is TRBJ1-1, the V gene TRBV12-3 or TRBV12-4; D ambiguous. V was pared by 8 bases and J by 1 base, with 11 bases between. This CDR3 is built from 13 residues. Here the CDR3 reads CASGLERNTEAFF. CDR3 nucleotide sequence: TGTGCCAGCGGCCTCGAAAGGAACACTGAAGCTTTCTTT.

The J gene is TRBJ2-3, the V gene TRBV30, with 7 bases aligning to TRBD2. CDR3 length equals 17 residues. V was pared by 3 bases and J by 1 base, with 13 bases of the junction left unmatched. CDR1 is GTSNPN and CDR2 is SVGIG in the germline V gene (reference sequence). The CDR3 bases are TGTGCCTGGAGCCGAGGGACTACAAGACCAGGCACAGATACGCAGTATTTT. Protein sequence: CAWSRGTTRPGTDTQYF.

This sequence joins TRBV11-2 and TRBJ1-4; perhaps TRBD1 as D (5 bases). Trimming cost V 5 bases and J 7 bases, with 17 bases left between them. The CDR3 contains 15 residues. The germline V gene has CDR1 SGHAT and CDR2 FQNNGV. Written as DNA, the CDR3 is TGTGCCAGCAGCAAATGGGGGGGGAGTGGTGAAAAACTGTTTTTT. Its protein is CASSKWGGSGEKLFF.